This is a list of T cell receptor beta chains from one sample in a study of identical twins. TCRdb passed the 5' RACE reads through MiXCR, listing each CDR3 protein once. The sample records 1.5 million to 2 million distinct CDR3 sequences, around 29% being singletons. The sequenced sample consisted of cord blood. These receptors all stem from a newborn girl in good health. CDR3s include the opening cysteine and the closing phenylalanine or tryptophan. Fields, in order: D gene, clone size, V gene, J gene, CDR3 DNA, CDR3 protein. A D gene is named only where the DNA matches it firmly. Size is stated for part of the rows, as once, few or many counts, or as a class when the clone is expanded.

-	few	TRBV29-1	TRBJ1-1	TGCAGCGTTGAAGATGCCCTCACTGAAGCTTTCTTT	CSVEDALTEAFF
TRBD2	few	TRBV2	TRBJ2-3	TGTGCCAGCAGTGAATTGAGAGCGGGAGGGTCAGATACGCAGTATTTT	CASSELRAGGSDTQYF
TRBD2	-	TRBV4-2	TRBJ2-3	TGTGCCAGCAGCCAAGATTGGGGAGGGACTAGCGGACCCCTAGATACGCAGTATTTT	CASSQDWGGTSGPLDTQYF
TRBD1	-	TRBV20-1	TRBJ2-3	TGCAGTGCTAGGTCCCCTCAGGGGGCGCGGACAGATACGCAGTATTTT	CSARSPQGARTDTQYF
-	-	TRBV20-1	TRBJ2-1	TGCAGTGCTAGAGATTATACGGGCTCCCAGGTTAATGAGCAGTTCTTC	CSARDYTGSQVNEQFF
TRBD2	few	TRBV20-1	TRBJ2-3	TGCAGTGCTATTTGGTCCCAGGAAGCGGGGGGGGGCGACACAGATACGCAGTATTTT	CSAIWSQEAGGGDTDTQYF
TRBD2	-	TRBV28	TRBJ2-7	TGTGCCAGCACCTCCGGGACTAGCGGGAGGTGGTCATACGAGCAGTACTTC	CASTSGTSGRWSYEQYF
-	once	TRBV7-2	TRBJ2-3	TGTGCCAGCAGTATTCGGGAGACGGGGTTGGCAGGGTTAGATACGCAGTATTTT	CASSIRETGLAGLDTQYF
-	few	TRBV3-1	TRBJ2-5	TGTGCCAGCAGCATGACAGCCCAAGAGACCCAGTACTTC	CASSMTAQETQYF
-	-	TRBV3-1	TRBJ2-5	TGTGCCAGCAGCCAGGTCACTCAGGGAGCCCAAGAGACCCAGTACTTC	CASSQVTQGAQETQYF
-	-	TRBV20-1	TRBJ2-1	TGCAGTGCTAGAGAGGGGTGGGATGAGCAGTTCTTC	CSAREGWDEQFF
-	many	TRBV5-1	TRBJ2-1	TGTGCCAGCTCACCGGGACTTTACTCCTACAATGAGCAGTTCTTC	CASSPGLYSYNEQFF
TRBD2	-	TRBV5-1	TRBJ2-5	TGCGCCAGCAGCTTCGGTGTAAGGCGGGAGGGCCTAGAGACCCAGTACTTC	CASSFGVRREGLETQYF
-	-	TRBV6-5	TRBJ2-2	TGTGCCAGCAGTTACTCGACGACAAACACCGGGGAGCTGTTTTTT	CASSYSTTNTGELFF
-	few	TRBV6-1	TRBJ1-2	TGTGCCAGCAGTGAGCGGGGGGGAGCTAACTATGGCTACACCTTC	CASSERGGANYGYTF
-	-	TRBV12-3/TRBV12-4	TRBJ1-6	TGTGCCAGCAGTTTATCAGGGCACGGGGGCAGCAATAATTCACCCCTCCACTTT	CASSLSGHGGSNNSPLHF
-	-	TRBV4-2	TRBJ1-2	TGTGCCAGCAGCCAAAAGGGACTGACAGGTTCTAACTATGGCTACACCTTC	CASSQKGLTGSNYGYTF
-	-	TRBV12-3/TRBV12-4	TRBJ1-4	TGTGCCAGCAGTTTGAGGATATCTAATGAAAAACTGTTTTTT	CASSLRISNEKLFF
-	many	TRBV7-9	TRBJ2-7	TGTGCCAGCAGCTCCCCAGCCTATAGCTCCTACGAGCAGTACTTC	CASSSPAYSSYEQYF
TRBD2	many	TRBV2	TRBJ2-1	TGTGCCAGGACTAGCGGGAGTAATGAGCAGTTCTTC	CARTSGSNEQFF
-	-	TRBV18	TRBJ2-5	TGTGCCAGCTCACCACGCCGAGGTTGGGAGACCCAGTACTTC	CASSPRRGWETQYF
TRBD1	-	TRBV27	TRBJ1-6	TGTGCCAGCAGTTTTCAGACAGGGGAAAATTCACCCCTCCACTTT	CASSFQTGENSPLHF
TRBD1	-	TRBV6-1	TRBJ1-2	TGTGCCAGCAGTCTACGGACAGGATCTTTACTCTATGGCTACACCTTC	CASSLRTGSLLYGYTF
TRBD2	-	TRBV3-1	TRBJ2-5	TGTGCCAGCAGCCAAGAGGCTAGCGGGGACCCTAACCAAGAGACCCAGTACTTC	CASSQEASGDPNQETQYF
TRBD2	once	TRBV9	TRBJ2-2	TGTGCCAGCAGCGTAGAAAGCGGGGTCGGGGAGCTGTTTTTT	CASSVESGVGELFF
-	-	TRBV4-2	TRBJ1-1	TGTGCCAGCAGCCATTGGAGGGGGACTGAAGCTTTCTTT	CASSHWRGTEAFF
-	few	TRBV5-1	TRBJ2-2	TGCGCCAGCAGCTTTAGCTGGGCGAACACCGGGGAGCTGTTTTTT	CASSFSWANTGELFF
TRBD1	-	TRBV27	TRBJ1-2	TGTGCCAGCAGCCATTATGGTCCAGGGGGACGCCCTAACTATGGCTGCACCTTC	CASSHYGPGGRPNYGCTF
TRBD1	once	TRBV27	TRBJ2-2	TGTGCCAGCAGTTGGGGGACAGGGGGCACCGGGGAGCTGTTTTTT	CASSWGTGGTGELFF
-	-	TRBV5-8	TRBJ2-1	TGTGCCAGCAGCTTGGGGACAGACCAAGAGACCCAGTTCTTC	CASSLGTDQETQFF
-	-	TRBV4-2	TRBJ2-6	TGTGCCAGCAGCCAAGAGGGGGTTGGGGCCAACGTCCTGACTTTC	CASSQEGVGANVLTF
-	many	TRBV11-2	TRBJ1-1	TGTGCCAGCAGCTTACTAGGGGTCAACACTGAAGCTTTCTTT	CASSLLGVNTEAFF
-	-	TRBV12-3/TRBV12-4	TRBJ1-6	TGTGCCAGCAGTCTTTCCGGGACGGCCAATTCACCCCTCCACTTT	CASSLSGTANSPLHF
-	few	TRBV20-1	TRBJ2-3	TGCAGTGCGCGATCTAGCGGCACAGATACGCAGTATTTT	CSARSSGTDTQYF